The clone carrying this TCR beta chain has at least ten counts. Its antigen is not identified. The read stops 3 residues short of the end of the CDR3; the missing end is completed from the germline J gene. Looked up from germline, CDR1 is SGHNT and CDR2 is YYREEE (reference sequence). V lost 4 bases, J lost 5 bases, and 16 bases lay in between. The CDR3 loop spans 14 amino acids. The sample comes from a study of T cell clonality in common variable immunodeficiency. General observations from the study: TCRbeta clonality was increased in CVID versus healthy controls.

Equal genomic DNA amounts from CVID and control samples were sequenced. Libraries were prepared by immunoSEQ multiplex PCR; TCRdb keeps only in-frame clonotypes and omits some of them. The record shows about 28,000 clones for this sample, with no singletons present. Source material: peripheral blood mononuclear cells. The receptor comes from a person aged 18-70 years in good health. The J gene is TRBJ2-7, the V gene TRBV5-4, with D perhaps TRBD2 (5 bases). CDR3 DNA (partial): TGTGCCAGCAGCCCCCTCGGCGGGTCAGACGAG. Amino acids: CASSPLGGSDE. The full CDR3 protein is CASSPLGGSDEQYF.